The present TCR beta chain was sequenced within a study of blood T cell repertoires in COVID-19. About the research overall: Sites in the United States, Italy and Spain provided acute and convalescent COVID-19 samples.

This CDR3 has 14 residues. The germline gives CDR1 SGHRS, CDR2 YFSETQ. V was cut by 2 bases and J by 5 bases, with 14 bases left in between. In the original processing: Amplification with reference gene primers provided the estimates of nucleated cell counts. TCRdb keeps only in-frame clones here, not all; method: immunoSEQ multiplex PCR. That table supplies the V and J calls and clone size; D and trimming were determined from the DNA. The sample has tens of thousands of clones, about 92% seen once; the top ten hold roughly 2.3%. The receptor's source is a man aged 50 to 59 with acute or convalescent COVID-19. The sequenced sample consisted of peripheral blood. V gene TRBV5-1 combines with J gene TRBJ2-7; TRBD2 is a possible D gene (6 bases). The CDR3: CASSLSAGSDEQYV. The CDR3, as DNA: TGCGCCAGCAGCTTAAGCGCGGGATCGGACGAGCAGTACGTC.